Each of the 24 T cell receptor beta chains below was sequenced from the same sample in a study of cytomegalovirus exposure and HLA in healthy donors. The primer mix had 60 Vbeta and 13 Jbeta primers. The assay was immunoSEQ multiplex PCR, and TCRdb's table has in-frame clones only and misses some. The profile shows about 160,000 clones, 60% to 85% of them singletons. Sequenced sample: PBMCs. The receptor source for this set is a woman aged 40-49 years in good health and CMV-seropositive.

This clone was recorded once. The chain is built from TRBV7-9 and TRBJ2-5; TRBD1 aligns across 8 bases. Germline-derived CDR1 and CDR2 are SEHNR and FQNEAQ (reference sequence). The CDR3 is 16 amino acids. With 3 bases clipped from V and 4 bases from J, the junction kept 10 bases outside the gene matches. CDR3 bases: TGTGCCAGCAGCTTCAACAGGGGGACGTTTTCAGAGACCCAGTACTTC. Its protein is CASSFNRGTFSETQYF. Variable domain in full (rest from reference TRBV7-9 and TRBJ2-5): DTGVSQNPRHKITKRGQNVTFRCDPISEHNRLYWYRQTLGQGPEFLTYFQNEAQLEKSRLLSDRFSAERPKGSFSTLEIQRTEQGDSAMYLCASSFNRGTFSETQYFGPGTRLLVL.

The chain recombines TRBV6-6 with TRBJ2-1; 10 nucleotides align to TRBD1. CDR1 MNHNY and CDR2 SVGAGI come from the germline V gene (reference sequence). This CDR3 is 16 amino acids long. V lost 2 bases, J lost 7 bases, and 8 bases stayed unmatched. Here the CDR3 reads CASSYPDRGRRNEQFF. The CDR3, as DNA: TGTGCCAGCAGTTACCCCGACAGGGGGCGCCGAAATGAGCAGTTCTTC.

This clone showed up just a few times. CDR3 residues: CASRPPARTEAFF. Written as DNA, the CDR3 is TGTGCCAGCAGACCCCCGGCGAGGACTGAAGCTTTCTTT. This sequence joins TRBV28 and TRBJ1-1; no reliable D call. The CDR3 totals 13 residues. The germline V and J ends were trimmed by 6 bases and 5 bases, with 13 bases remaining between them. Germline V gene lookup returns CDR1 MDHEN and CDR2 SYDVKM.

This chain uses TRBV6-5 with TRBJ1-1; the D is unclear. CDR1 is MNHEY and CDR2 is SVGAGI in the germline V gene. This CDR3 is 14 amino acids long. V gave up 2 bases and J gave up 8 bases, with 15 bases separating them. CDR3 protein: CASSYVGSQREAFF. CDR3 DNA: TGTGCCAGCAGTTACGTCGGGTCCCAGCGCGAAGCTTTCTTT.

The count of this clone is one. J is TRBJ2-3 and V is TRBV7-2; 9 nucleotides align to TRBD2. The CDR3 extends over 14 amino acids. V gave up 5 bases and J gave up 7 bases; unmatched junction bases: 7. Germline V lookup: CDR1 SGHTA, CDR2 FQGNSA. The CDR3 DNA is TGTGCCAGCAGCACCAGCGGGGGGCCCAATACGCAGTATTTT. This codes for CASSTSGGPNTQYF. Using reference TRBV7-2 and TRBJ2-3 for the parts outside the CDR3, the full variable domain is GAGVSQSPSNKVTEKGKDVELRCDPISGHTALYWYRQSLGQGLEFLIYFQGNSAPDKSGLPSDRFSAERTGGSVSTLTIQRTQQEDSAVYLCASSTSGGPNTQYFGPGTRLTVL.

The rearrangement uses TRBV7-2 and TRBJ2-5, with 9 bases lining up with TRBD2. Germline V gives CDR1 SGHTA, CDR2 FQGNSA. The CDR3 has 15 residues. With V trimmed by 7 bases and J by 5 bases, 11 bases remained unmatched. The CDR3 DNA reads as TGTGCCAGCACCCGTGCGGGGGGGCCTGGGGAGACCCAGTACTTC. This encodes CASTRAGGPGETQYF.

The chain recombines TRBV2 with TRBJ2-5; tentative D call: TRBD1 (6 bases). Germline V gives CDR1 SNHLY, CDR2 FYNNEI. The CDR3 loop spans 14 amino acids. V lost 6 bases to trimming and J lost 1 base, with 12 bases between them. CDR3 bases: TGTGCCAGCAGCCCCGGGACAATCCAAGAGACCCAGTACTTC. Amino acids: CASSPGTIQETQYF.

The chain has TRBV6-6 and TRBJ2-7; D perhaps matches TRBD2 (6 bases). The CDR3 loop spans 14 amino acids. Per the germline V gene, CDR1 is MNHNY and CDR2 is SVGAGI (reference sequence). Trimming took 7 bases from V and 0 from J, leaving 13 bases between them. DNA for the CDR3: TGTGCCAGCACCCACGGGGGAAGCTCCTACGAGCAGTACTTC. This codes for CASTHGGSSYEQYF.

The chain joins TRBV30 to TRBJ1-3, with TRBD1 matching over 8 bases. V dropped 0 bases and J dropped 5; count of bases not matched to a gene: 9. The CDR3 sequence is 16 residues long. Germline values: CDR1 GTSNPN, CDR2 SVGIG (reference sequence). In nucleotides, the CDR3 is TGTGCCTGGAGTGTACGGGCCACAGGGGGGCGAAACACCATATATTTT. Protein sequence: CAWSVRATGGRNTIYF.

CDR3 sequence reads: CASSQKGGGAVIAYNEQFF. The CDR3 nucleotides read TGTGCCAGCAGTCAAAAGGGCGGGGGGGCCGTCATCGCCTACAATGAGCAGTTCTTC. The V and J genes are TRBV27 and TRBJ2-1; the match to TRBD2 covers 9 bases. Germline V lookup: CDR1 MNHEY, CDR2 SMNVEV (reference sequence). This CDR3 contains 19 residues. Losses at the gene ends were 5 bases for V and 2 bases for J; bases not matched to a gene: 16.

J is TRBJ1-1 and V is TRBV5-4, with TRBD1 matching 7 bases. Germline V lookup: CDR1 SGHNT, CDR2 YYREEE (reference sequence). The V segment lost 4 bases and the J segment 0 bases; nucleotides outside the gene matches: 6. This CDR3 is built from 15 residues. The CDR3 protein is CASSRRDRMNTEAFF. The CDR3 DNA sequence: TGTGCCAGCAGCCGCCGGGACAGAATGAACACTGAAGCTTTCTTT.

Details on this clone: One end of the junction fails to match germline, which may point to a read error. The chain carries TRBV30 and TRBJ2-6; TRBD1 agrees at 9 bases. This CDR3 is 18 amino acids long. Germline V lookup: CDR1 GTSNPN, CDR2 SVGIG (reference sequence). The CDR3 bases are TGTGCCTGGAGTGGAGACAGGGGGAGAGGCTCTGGGGCCAACGGCCTGACTTTC. Its translation is CAWSGDRGRGSGANGLTF.

This clone has more than one count but fewer than ten. This chain links TRBV28 with TRBJ2-7, with TRBD1 matching 8 bases. CDR1 and CDR2 (germline): MDHEN, SYDVKM. The CDR3 loop spans 14 amino acids. The V gene end was trimmed by 3 bases and the J gene end by 1 base; junction bases not matched to a gene: 2. This CDR3 reads CASSFDRGSYEQYF. In nucleotides, the CDR3 is TGTGCCAGCAGTTTTGACAGGGGATCCTACGAGCAGTACTTC.

The V call is TRBV5-6, the J call TRBJ1-3; 7 bases map to TRBD1. Looked up from germline, CDR1 is SGHDT and CDR2 is YYEEEE. This CDR3 comprises 16 residues. Losses at the gene ends were 0 bases for V and 4 bases for J; bases not matched to a gene: 7. The DNA of the CDR3 is TGTGCCAGCAGCTTGGCCCTGGGACAGCACGGAAACACCATATATTTT. It translates to CASSLALGQHGNTIYF.

The chain links TRBV5-5 to TRBJ1-1; D not certain. Trimming left V 0 bases short and J 1 base short, with 7 bases between. The CDR3 sequence is 14 residues long. CDR1 and CDR2 from the germline V gene are SGHKS and YYEKEE (reference sequence). The CDR3, as DNA: TGTGCCAGCAGCTTGGTGGGCCAGAACACTGAAGCTTTCTTT. Translating gives CASSLVGQNTEAFF.

The rearrangement uses TRBV4-2 and TRBJ2-2; 7 bases are shared with TRBD2. This CDR3 contains 17 residues. V lost 0 bases to trimming and J lost 0 bases; unmatched junction nucleotides: 4. CDR1 and CDR2 (germline): LGHNA, YNFKEQ. CDR3 nucleotides: TGTGCCAGCAGCCAAGATCCGGGACTACCGAACACCGGGGAGCTGTTTTTT. It yields the protein CASSQDPGLPNTGELFF.

This chain joins TRBV29-1 and TRBJ1-1; maybe TRBD1 (5 bases). The CDR3 runs to 15 residues. Germline V gene lookup returns CDR1 SQVTM and CDR2 ANQGSEA. V lost 6 bases and J 7 bases, leaving 24 bases between the germline ends. CDR3 protein: CSVSEGPRGDGEAFF. CDR3 in DNA: TGCAGCGTGTCAGAAGGTCCACGCGGGGACGGTGAAGCTTTCTTT.

This chain links TRBV7-9 with TRBJ1-6, with D perhaps TRBD1 (5 bases). This CDR3 is built from 14 residues. Germline CDR1 is SEHNR and CDR2 is FQNEAQ (reference sequence). Trimming removed 3 bases at V and 6 bases at J, with 9 bases between. The DNA for the CDR3 is TGTGCCAGCAGCTTCCCGGGGGGTAATTCACCCCTCCACTTT. This gives the protein CASSFPGGNSPLHF.

The chain combines TRBV30 with TRBJ2-2, with D unclear. V dropped 0 bases and J dropped 7 bases, with 3 bases sitting between them. CDR1 is GTSNPN, CDR2 SVGIG, per germline (reference sequence). This CDR3 has 11 amino acids. The CDR3 DNA sequence: TGTGCCTGGAGTGTCGGCGGGGAGCTGTTTTTT. This gives the protein CAWSVGGELFF. Supplemented by reference TRBV30 and TRBJ2-2, the full variable domain reads SQTIHQWPATLVQPVGSPLSLECTVEGTSNPNLYWYRQAAGRGLQLLFYSVGIGQISSEVPQNLSASRPQDRQFILSSKKLLLSDSGFYLCAWSVGGELFFGEGSRLTVL.

The V and J genes are TRBV7-8 and TRBJ1-1; possibly TRBD1 for D (5 bases). CDR3 size: 15 residues. V lost 1 base and J 5 bases, leaving 14 bases between the germline ends. In germline, CDR1 is SGHVS, CDR2 FQNEAQ. CDR3 in amino acids: CASSLVQGFSTEAFF. The DNA for the CDR3 is TGTGCCAGCAGCTTAGTTCAGGGTTTCTCTACTGAAGCTTTCTTT. The full variable domain, completed using reference TRBV7-8 and TRBJ1-1, is GAGVSQSPRYKVAKRGQDVALRCDPISGHVSLFWYQQALGQGPEFLTYFQNEAQLDKSGLPSDRFFAERPEGSVSTLKIQRTQQEDSAVYLCASSLVQGFSTEAFFGQGTRLTVV.

This clone was seen a single time. The CDR3 coding sequence is TGTGCCAGCAGCGAGACGGCCAGGTGGGTCGCAACTAATGAAAAACTGTTTTTT. Translation gives CASSETARWVATNEKLFF. The chain uses TRBV2 and TRBJ1-4; D is undetermined. V shed 6 bases and J shed 0 bases, with 20 bases lying between them. CDR1 is SNHLY, CDR2 FYNNEI, per germline. The CDR3 is made up of 18 amino acids.

The chain employs TRBV19 and TRBJ2-3; tentatively, D is TRBD2 (5 bases). The CDR3 is 13 residues long. Trimming removed 8 bases from V and 0 bases from J, with 9 bases in between. Germline-derived CDR1 and CDR2 are LNHDA and SQIVND (reference sequence). CDR3 bases: TGTGCCAGTCGGAGGACTAGCACAGATACGCAGTATTTT. Translating gives CASRRTSTDTQYF.

This clone was found a few times. The V and J genes are TRBV5-4 and TRBJ2-7, with D possibly matching TRBD1 (6 bases). The CDR3 has 15 amino acids. The V gene's germline CDR1 is SGHNT and CDR2 YYREEE (reference sequence). Trimming cost V 4 bases and J 2 bases, with 16 bases left between them. CDR3 coding DNA: TGTGCCAGCAGCCTTGATTCGGGACAACCCTACGAGCAGTACTTC. Protein product: CASSLDSGQPYEQYF.

The rearrangement links TRBV5-1 to TRBJ2-3, with 9 bases that match TRBD1. The V gene's germline CDR1 is SGHRS and CDR2 YFSETQ. V lost 2 bases, J lost 4 bases, and 14 bases stayed unmatched. The CDR3 is 18 residues long. Written as DNA, the CDR3 is TGCGCCAGCAGCTTTACCTCGGGACAGGGAGGGAGCGCAGATACGCAGTATTTT. Amino acids: CASSFTSGQGGSADTQYF.